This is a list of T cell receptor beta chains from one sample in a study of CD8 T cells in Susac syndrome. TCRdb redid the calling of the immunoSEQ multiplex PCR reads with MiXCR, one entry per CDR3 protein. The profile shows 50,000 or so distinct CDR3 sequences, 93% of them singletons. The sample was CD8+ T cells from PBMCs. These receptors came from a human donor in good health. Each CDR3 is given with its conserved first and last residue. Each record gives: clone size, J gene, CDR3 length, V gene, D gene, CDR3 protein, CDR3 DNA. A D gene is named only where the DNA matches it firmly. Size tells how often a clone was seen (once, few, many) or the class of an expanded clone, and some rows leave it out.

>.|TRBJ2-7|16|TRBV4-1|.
CASSQESTGSFYEQYF
TGCGCCAGCAGCCAAGAATCCACAGGGAGTTTCTACGAGCAGTACTTC
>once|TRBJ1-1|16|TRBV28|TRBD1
CASSYPRDRENTEAFF
TGTGCCAGCAGTTACCCCCGGGACAGGGAAAACACTGAAGCTTTCTTT
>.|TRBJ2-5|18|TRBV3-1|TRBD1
CASSLLTGDSRGLETQYF
TGTGCCAGCAGCCTGCTGACGGGTGACAGCAGGGGGCTGGAGACCCAGTACTTC
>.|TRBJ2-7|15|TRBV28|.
CASSLFQEGAYEQYF
TGTGCCAGCAGTTTATTCCAGGAGGGGGCCTACGAGCAGTACTTC
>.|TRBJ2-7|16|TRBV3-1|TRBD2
CASSQAGGTSGYEQYF
TGTGCCAGCAGCCAAGCAGGAGGGACTAGCGGGTACGAGCAGTACTTC
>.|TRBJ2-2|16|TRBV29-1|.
CSVETDSPYDTGELFF
TGCAGCGTTGAAACAGACTCTCCATATGACACCGGGGAGCTGTTTTTT
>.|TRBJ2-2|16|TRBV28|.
CASSFSLGVSAGELFF
TGTGCCAGCAGTTTCTCTTTGGGGGTATCCGCCGGGGAGCTGTTTTTT
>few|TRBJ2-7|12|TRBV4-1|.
CASSQDPYEQYF
TGCGCCAGCAGCCAAGATCCCTACGAGCAGTACTTC
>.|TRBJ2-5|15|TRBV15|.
CATSSILAPGETQYF
TGTGCCACCAGCAGTATACTAGCACCGGGGGAGACCCAGTACTTC
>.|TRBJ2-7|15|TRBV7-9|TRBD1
CASSSGQGTNYEQYF
TGTGCCAGCAGCTCCGGACAGGGAACAAACTACGAGCAGTACTTC
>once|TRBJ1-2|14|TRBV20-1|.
CSARVLGRWNGYTF
TGCAGTGCTAGAGTCCTGGGAAGATGGAATGGCTACACCTTC
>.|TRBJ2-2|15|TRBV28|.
CASSPLDTNTGELFF
TGTGCCAGCAGTCCTTTAGACACGAACACCGGGGAGCTGTTTTTT
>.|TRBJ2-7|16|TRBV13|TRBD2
CASSSLVLAGGYEQYF
TGTGCCAGCAGCTCGCTTGTCCTAGCGGGAGGGTACGAGCAGTACTTC
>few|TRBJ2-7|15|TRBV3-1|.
CASSQKGTRPYEQYF
TGTGCCAGCAGCCAGAAGGGCACTCGCCCCTACGAGCAGTACTTC
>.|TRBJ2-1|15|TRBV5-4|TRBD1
CASSLAQGALGEQFF
TGTGCCAGCAGCTTGGCTCAGGGGGCTTTAGGTGAGCAGTTCTTC
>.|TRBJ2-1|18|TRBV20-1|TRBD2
CSARDPPFARELHNEQFF
TGCAGTGCTAGAGATCCCCCTTTTGCGCGGGAGTTGCACAATGAGCAGTTCTTC
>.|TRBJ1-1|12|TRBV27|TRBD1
CASSVRGAEAFF
TGTGCCAGCAGTGTCAGGGGGGCTGAAGCTTTCTTT
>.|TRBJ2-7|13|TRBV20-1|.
CSQTPEYEGEQYF
TGCAGTCAGACTCCCGAATACGAGGGGGAGCAGTACTTC
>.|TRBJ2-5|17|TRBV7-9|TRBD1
CASSISVTGTGQETQYF
TGTGCCAGCAGCATAAGTGTAACCGGGACAGGTCAAGAGACCCAGTACTTC
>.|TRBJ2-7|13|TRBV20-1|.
CSATGGHSYEQYF
TGCAGTGCCACTGGAGGTCACTCCTACGAGCAGTACTTC
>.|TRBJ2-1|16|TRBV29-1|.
CSVDLERAHSYNEQFF
TGCAGCGTTGATCTGGAGCGGGCCCACTCCTACAATGAGCAGTTCTTC
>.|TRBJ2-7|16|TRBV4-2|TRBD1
CASSQGNPGQSYEQYF
TGTGCCAGCAGCCAAGGGAACCCGGGACAGTCCTACGAGCAGTACTTC
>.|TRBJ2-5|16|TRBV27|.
CASSLTRYGSKETQYF
TGTGCCAGCAGTTTAACAAGATACGGCTCCAAAGAGACCCAGTACTTC
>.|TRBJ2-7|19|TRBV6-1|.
CASSPHRSEWGRPSYEQYF
TGTGCCAGCAGTCCACACAGGTCCGAATGGGGTAGACCATCCTACGAGCAGTACTTC
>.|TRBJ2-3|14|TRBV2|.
CASSEGTGTDTQYF
TGTGCCAGCAGTGAAGGGACAGGCACAGATACGCAGTATTTT
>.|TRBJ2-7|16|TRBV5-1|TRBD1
CASSLEPPGQPYEQYF
TGCGCCAGCAGCTTGGAGCCACCGGGACAGCCCTACGAGCAGTACTTC
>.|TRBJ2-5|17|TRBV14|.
CASSQVSYDSAQETQYF
TGTGCCAGCAGCCAAGTATCTTATGACTCCGCTCAAGAGACCCAGTACTTC
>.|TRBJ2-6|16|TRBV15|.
CATSRGQLTGANVLTF
TGTGCCACCAGCAGAGGACAGCTGACTGGGGCCAACGTCCTGACTTTC
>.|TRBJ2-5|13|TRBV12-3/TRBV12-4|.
CASSSRVLETQYF
TGTGCCAGCAGCTCCAGGGTTTTGGAGACCCAGTACTTC
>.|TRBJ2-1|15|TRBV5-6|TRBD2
CASSWGTSGNNEQFF
TGTGCCAGCAGCTGGGGGACTAGCGGGAACAATGAGCAGTTCTTC
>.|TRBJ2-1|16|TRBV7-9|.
CASSLALLSSYNEQFF
TGTGCCAGCAGCTTAGCCTTACTGAGCTCCTACAATGAGCAGTTCTTC